The rows below give T cell receptor beta chains drawn from one sample of a study of T cells in Graves' hyperthyroidism and ophthalmopathy. TCRdb re-called the multiplex PCR reads through MiXCR, storing one row per CDR3 protein. Of more than 650,000 distinct CDR3 sequences in the sample, approximately 15% were seen once. Material: blood. The source is a woman aged 18 to 35 with Graves' hyperthyroidism. The CDR3 runs from the conserved cysteine through the conserved F or W. D genes are given only for firm matches. Clone size is stated in some rows and not others, as once, few, many or a class when expanded.

TRBV3-1	TRBJ1-6	NA	NA	TGTGCCAGCAGAACCTTGGACGGGGATTCACCCCTCCACTTT	CASRTLDGDSPLHF
TRBV27	TRBJ1-5	few	NA	TGTGCCAGCAGTTTATACAGTAAGGGTCAGCCCCAGCATTTT	CASSLYSKGQPQHF
TRBV19	TRBJ2-1	NA	NA	TGTGCCAGTAGTATCTCGTTGGTTAATGAGCAGTTCTTC	CASSISLVNEQFF
TRBV20-1	TRBJ1-4	many	NA	TGCAGTGCTAGAGCGCCACCCTTAGGGCTGGATGAAAAACTGTTTTTT	CSARAPPLGLDEKLFF
TRBV7-7	TRBJ2-5	NA	TRBD1	TGTGCCAGCAGCGGCACCGGGACAGGGGCAGAGACCCAGTACTTC	CASSGTGTGAETQYF
TRBV20-1	TRBJ2-1	few	NA	TGCAGTGCTAGCCCCATCGGGGAGGCTGCCTACAATGAGCAGTTCTTC	CSASPIGEAAYNEQFF
TRBV10-3	TRBJ2-7	many	NA	TGTGCCATCAGTGAGTCAGCCGAGCAGTACTTC	CAISESAEQYF
TRBV6-4	TRBJ2-2	NA	NA	TGTGCCAGCAGTACCGGAGGCACCGGGGAGCTGTTTTTT	CASSTGGTGELFF
TRBV7-9	TRBJ2-1	few	TRBD1	TGTGCCAGCAGCACAAGTACAGGGGGCAATGAGCAGTTCTTC	CASSTSTGGNEQFF
TRBV7-2	TRBJ2-7	NA	NA	TGTGCCAGCAGCTTACCGGGACACAACTACGAGCAGTACTTC	CASSLPGHNYEQYF
TRBV5-6	TRBJ1-1	NA	TRBD1	TGTGCCAGCAGCTGGGTTGACAGGGAACGAACTGAAGCTTTCTTT	CASSWVDRERTEAFF
TRBV7-8	TRBJ2-3	many	NA	TGTGCCAGCAGCTTACTTACGATTGATACGCAGTATTTT	CASSLLTIDTQYF
TRBV24-1	TRBJ1-5	few	TRBD1	TGTGCCACCAGTGACCGCGGGACAGGAAAAAATCAGCCCCAGCATTTT	CATSDRGTGKNQPQHF
TRBV28	TRBJ1-2	many	NA	TGTGCCAGCAGTGGAAGGGTCAATTGGGGCTACACCTTC	CASSGRVNWGYTF
TRBV4-2	TRBJ1-6	NA	NA	TGTGCCAGCAGCCAAGAAATAGGAGTCGGGACTAGTTCACCCCTCCACTTT	CASSQEIGVGTSSPLHF
TRBV10-3	TRBJ2-5	few	TRBD2	TGTGCCATCAGTGAGTCGATACTAGCGGTCCGGGAGACCCAGTACTTC	CAISESILAVRETQYF
TRBV6-1	TRBJ1-6	few	TRBD1	TGTGCCAGCATGCTCGACAGGGATTCACCCCTCCACTTT	CASMLDRDSPLHF
TRBV2	TRBJ2-1	many	TRBD1	TGTGCCAGCAGGCGGGACAGGTCCTACAATGAGCAGTTCTTC	CASRRDRSYNEQFF
TRBV7-8	TRBJ1-5	few	NA	TGTGCCAGCAACTTCGGGGGGAGTCAGCCCCAGCATTTT	CASNFGGSQPQHF
TRBV7-9	TRBJ2-7	NA	TRBD1	TGTGCCAGCAGCTTAAACCCGGGACAGGGTTCCGAGCAGTACTTC	CASSLNPGQGSEQYF
TRBV12-3/TRBV12-4	TRBJ1-5	many	NA	TGTGCCAGCAGTTTGGGGTCTAAGTCCTACAATCAGCCCCAGCATTTT	CASSLGSKSYNQPQHF
TRBV20-1	TRBJ1-2	many	NA	TGCAGTGCTAGGGAGGGCTATGGCTACACCTTC	CSAREGYGYTF
TRBV13	TRBJ1-2	NA	NA	TGTGCCAGCAGCTCAGGCGGGGGCAACTATGGCTACACCTTC	CASSSGGGNYGYTF
TRBV3-1	TRBJ2-3	many	TRBD2	TGTGCCAGCAGCCAGATAGCGGGGGGCGGCACAGATACGCAGTATTTT	CASSQIAGGGTDTQYF
TRBV27	TRBJ2-3	many	TRBD1	TGTGCCAGCAGTTTACTCGCAGGGGGCGCGTCAGATACGCAGTATTTT	CASSLLAGGASDTQYF
TRBV6-5	TRBJ2-7	NA	TRBD2	TGTGCCAGCAGTTACCGCCCCCGGGGAGGGAGCGAGCAGTACTTC	CASSYRPRGGSEQYF
TRBV20-1	TRBJ2-7	few	TRBD1	TGCAGTGCTAGAGGGGGGAAGTGGGACAGGAGCGACGAGCAGTGCTTC	CSARGGKWDRSDEQCF
TRBV4-1	TRBJ1-2	NA	TRBD1	TGCGCCAGCAGCCATCCCGGGACAGGGGTTAACTATGGCTACACCTTC	CASSHPGTGVNYGYTF
TRBV20-1	TRBJ2-7	few	TRBD2	TGCAGTGCTCCGATTAGCGGGAGCGAGCAGTACTTC	CSAPISGSEQYF
TRBV5-6	TRBJ2-2	few	TRBD1	TGTGCCAGCAGCTCCAGGGGGACAGGGGTGGCCGGGGAGCTGTTTTTT	CASSSRGTGVAGELFF
TRBV19	TRBJ2-2	NA	NA	TGTGCCAGTAGCGTGTCCTGGACCGGGGAGCTGTTTTTT	CASSVSWTGELFF
TRBV28	TRBJ2-1	few	NA	TGTGCCAGCACTCCCCTGTTCAGAGCGAACAATGAGCAGTTCTTC	CASTPLFRANNEQFF
TRBV20-1	TRBJ2-2	NA	TRBD2	TGCAGTGCTAGAGATGGGACTAGAAGTACCGGGGAGCTGTTTTTT	CSARDGTRSTGELFF
TRBV18	TRBJ1-2	many	NA	TGTGCCAGCTCCCCGGACACGATGTTAGCTAACTATGGCTACACCTTC	CASSPDTMLANYGYTF
TRBV7-6	TRBJ2-3	few	TRBD2	TGTGCCAGCAGCTATCAGTGGGGAGGGTCAGATACGCAGTATTTT	CASSYQWGGSDTQYF
TRBV7-9	TRBJ2-7	many	TRBD1	TGTGCCAGCAGCTCCAGGAGTCCGGGACAGGGGCACTACGAGCAGTACTTC	CASSSRSPGQGHYEQYF
TRBV28	TRBJ2-1	NA	NA	TGTGCCAGCAGTTTTTCTGGCAGGGCTGGCGAGCGGTTCTTC	CASSFSGRAGERFF
TRBV7-9	TRBJ2-1	NA	NA	TGTGCCAGCAGCATAAAGGGGACCAGGGTCCCCTACAATGAGCAGTTCTTC	CASSIKGTRVPYNEQFF
TRBV6-1	TRBJ2-4	many	TRBD2	TGTGCCAGCAGTGAAGGGAGGGATCTAGCGGGAGGGCCCAAAAACATTCAGTACTTC	CASSEGRDLAGGPKNIQYF
TRBV6-5	TRBJ1-1	many	NA	TGTGCCAGCAGTTACGAGGGCCCAGGGTCCATGAACACTGAAGCTTTCTTT	CASSYEGPGSMNTEAFF
TRBV10-1	TRBJ2-7	many	NA	TGCGCCAGCAGTGCGTATGGGGACGAGCAGTACTTC	CASSAYGDEQYF
TRBV7-2	TRBJ1-2	NA	NA	TGTGCCAGCAGCTCGACAAGGTCGTTCGGCTACACCTTC	CASSSTRSFGYTF
TRBV3-1	TRBJ2-5	many	TRBD2	TGTGCCAGCAGCCGGGGACTAGCGGAGGACCAAGAGACCCAGTACTTC	CASSRGLAEDQETQYF
TRBV2	TRBJ2-5	NA	NA	TGTGCCAGCTTCCGACAGGCCGTGGAAGAGACCCAGTACTTC	CASFRQAVEETQYF
TRBV30	TRBJ2-3	NA	NA	TGTGCCTGGTCCAATCTAGCAGCGGGTAAGAGCGGCACAGATACGCAGTATTTT	CAWSNLAAGKSGTDTQYF
TRBV18	TRBJ2-3	many	TRBD2	TGTGCCAGCTCACCATTCGGGACTAGTCAAGATACGCAGTATTTT	CASSPFGTSQDTQYF
TRBV5-1	TRBJ1-1	many	TRBD1	TGCGCCAGCAGCTGGGACAGTGCTGTTAACACTGAAGCTTTCTTT	CASSWDSAVNTEAFF
TRBV12-3/TRBV12-4	TRBJ1-5	many	TRBD1	TGTGCCAGCAGTAAGGGGACAGCGTATAGCAATCAGCCCCAGCATTTT	CASSKGTAYSNQPQHF
TRBV6-5	TRBJ2-3	few	NA	TGTGCCAGCAGTTACTCGAATGGAGATACGCAGTATTTT	CASSYSNGDTQYF
TRBV29-1	TRBJ2-3	NA	NA	TGCAGCGTCGCTGGGGTAAATTCAGGGCCCCCCTCCGATACGCAGTATTTT	CSVAGVNSGPPSDTQYF
TRBV29-1	TRBJ2-2	few	TRBD1	TGCAGCGCGCTACAGGGGGTTAACACCGGGGAGCTGTTTTTT	CSALQGVNTGELFF
TRBV7-6	TRBJ2-2	NA	NA	TGTGCCAGCAGCTACTCGTACACCGGGGAGCTGTTTTTT	CASSYSYTGELFF
TRBV2	TRBJ1-2	many	TRBD1	TGTGCCAGCAGTGTACAGGGGCTCTATGGCTACACCTTC	CASSVQGLYGYTF
TRBV2	TRBJ1-1	many	NA	TGTGCCAGCAGGGGGACCGACGTGGGCACTGAAGCTTTCTTT	CASRGTDVGTEAFF
TRBV11-2	TRBJ2-1	few	TRBD1	TGTGCCAGCAGCATAACCCGGGACAGTATCCATGAGCAGTTCTTC	CASSITRDSIHEQFF